One sample yielded the 7 T cell receptor beta chains listed below, sequenced in a study of T-cell memory formation after mild COVID-19. Each CDR3 protein is one row after TCRdb ran MiXCR on the 5' RACE reads. This sample has about 340,000 distinct CDR3 sequences, with over 10% found just once. The sequenced material came from PBMCs or a T cell subset sorted from them (not recorded which). The receptor source for this set is a man between 18 and 35 years old who had mild COVID-19 (a few samples of this study predate the infection). Cell type and time point are not known.

The chain employs TRBV7-2 and TRBJ2-2; tentative D call: TRBD2 (5 bases). The V gene's germline CDR1 is SGHTA and CDR2 FQGNSA. The V end was cut by 6 bases, the J end by 4 bases, with 9 bases between. The CDR3 consists of 13 residues. The CDR3 DNA sequence: TGTGCCAGCAGGGGGAGTAGCACCGGGGAGCTGTTTTTT. Protein: CASRGSSTGELFF.

The chain is built from TRBV29-1 and TRBJ2-1; 7 bases fit TRBD1. Germline V gene data show CDR1 as SQVTM and CDR2 as ANQGSEA. This CDR3 has 14 amino acids. V dropped 6 bases and J dropped 8; count of bases not matched to a gene: 13. CDR3 in DNA: TGCAGCGTCGGCCGACAGGGTCGGGCAGATGAGCAGTTCTTC. Amino acids: CSVGRQGRADEQFF.

This clonotype was found a few times. The rearrangement joins TRBV7-2 to TRBJ1-3; D remains ambiguous. Germline assignment: CDR1 SGHTA and CDR2 FQGNSA. Trimming stripped 2 bases from V and 0 bases from J, with 8 bases between. The CDR3 contains 15 residues. CDR3 loop: CASSLSTVSGNTIYF. The CDR3, as DNA: TGTGCCAGCAGCTTATCCACTGTCTCTGGAAACACCATATATTTT.

The genes are TRBV9 and TRBJ2-3, with TRBD2 identical over 8 bases. The trim removed 3 bases at V and 11 bases at J, leaving 5 bases unmatched. This CDR3 is built from 12 residues. Germline V gene sequence: CDR1 SGDLS, CDR2 YYNGEE. This CDR3 reads CASSAGTRQQYF. The CDR3 DNA sequence: TGTGCCAGCAGCGCCGGGACTAGACAGCAGTATTTT.

This rearrangement joins TRBV15 to TRBJ2-4; D gene uncertain. Per germline, CDR1 LNHNV and CDR2 YYDKDF (reference sequence). V dropped 0 bases and J dropped 5 bases, with 5 bases sitting between them. This CDR3 is built from 13 residues. The CDR3 reads CATSRDVENIQYF. Here the CDR3 DNA reads TGTGCCACCAGCAGAGATGTGGAAAACATTCAGTACTTC.

CDR3 sequence: CASSQVSSENYGYTF. As DNA, the CDR3 is TGCGCCAGCAGCCAAGTCAGTTCCGAAAACTATGGCTACACCTTC. The chain couples TRBV4-1 to TRBJ1-2; D not resolved. Germline values: CDR1 MGHRA, CDR2 YSYEKL. The V end lost 1 base, the J end lost 2 bases, and 11 bases lay between the germline ends. The CDR3 covers 15 residues.

Regarding this clonotype: A read error is likely, as this CDR3 ends without the conserved phenylalanine or tryptophan. This sequence joins TRBV18 and TRBJ1-5; TRBD1 matches at 9 bases. V lost 4 bases, J lost 7 bases, and 8 bases stayed unmatched. CDR3 length: 15 amino acids. Germline V gene lookup returns CDR1 KGHSH and CDR2 LQKENI. This CDR3 is CASSLENRGQQPQHI. The CDR3 nucleotides read TGTGCCAGCTCACTTGAAAACAGGGGGCAACAGCCCCAGCATATT.